The text below deals with one T cell receptor beta chain. Its target is not known. The sample is drawn from a study of cytomegalovirus exposure and HLA in healthy donors. General study points: There was a cluster of highly shared sequence variants that was likely a sequencing artifact.

CDR1 is SGHDN, CDR2 FVKESK, per germline. There are 17 residues in the CDR3. V shed 0 bases, J shed 1 base, and the junction held 5 bases outside the gene matches. Primers included in the PCR were 60 Vbeta and 13 Jbeta primers. The method was immunoSEQ multiplex PCR; TCRdb's version includes in-frame clones alone and lacks a portion of them. The sample lists over 150,000 clones, more than 70% occurring once. Sequencing was done on a sample of PBMCs. The sequence came from a woman between 40 and 50 years old in good health and CMV-seropositive. V and J are TRBV14 and TRBJ2-7; 11 nucleotides match TRBD2. CDR3 nucleotide sequence: TGTGCCAGCAGCCAAGAGCCCCGACTAGCGGGGTCCTACGAGCAGTACTTC. Its protein product is CASSQEPRLAGSYEQYF.